Listed below are T cell receptor beta chains from one sample, sequenced in a study of regulatory T cells in long-lasting Graves disease. One entry per CDR3 protein results from TCRdb running MiXCR on the multiplex PCR reads. The sample lists around 420,000 distinct CDR3 sequences, roughly 15% occurring once. The material sequenced was peripheral blood mononuclear cells (PBMCs), taken at new diagnosis, from a patient treated with antithyroid drugs. Receptor source: a female donor with Graves disease. The CDR3 runs from the conserved cysteine through the conserved F or W. The D gene is left open where the match is weak. Some rows have no size entry. The others give once, few or many, or a class for an expanded clone.

>TRBV20-1|TRBJ1-1|NA|few|14
TGCAGTGCTAGTCGTGGCAACATGAACACTGAAGCTTTCTTT
CSASRGNMNTEAFF
>TRBV30|TRBJ1-1|TRBD1|many|12
TGTGCCTGGAGGGACAGGGACACTGAAGCTTTCTTT
CAWRDRDTEAFF
>TRBV28|TRBJ2-7|TRBD2|many|15
TGTGCCAGCAGTTTAGTTCTAGCGGGAGATGACGAGCAGTACTTC
CASSLVLAGDDEQYF
>TRBV15|TRBJ1-2|NA|many|14
TGTGCCACCAGCAGACCCGGACCGAACTATGGCTACACCTTC
CATSRPGPNYGYTF
>TRBV7-9|TRBJ2-3|NA|NA|17
TGTGCCAGCAGCCCTTTGTCGGGGATGCCTAGCACAGATACGCAGTATTTT
CASSPLSGMPSTDTQYF
>TRBV20-1|TRBJ2-5|TRBD2|NA|19
TGCAGTGCTAGATATCCTCGTACTAGCGGGAGACTTGGGGGTGAGACCCAGTACTTC
CSARYPRTSGRLGGETQYF
>TRBV7-7|TRBJ2-4|NA|few|14
TGTGCTAGCAGCCATCCGGTTGTACAATACATTCAGCACTTC
CASSHPVVQYIQHF
>TRBV12-3/TRBV12-4|TRBJ2-1|TRBD2|many|15
TGTGCCAGCAGTTTAGGGGGGACTAGCTACAATGAGCAGTTCTTC
CASSLGGTSYNEQFF
>TRBV5-4|TRBJ2-2|TRBD1|many|16
TGTGCCAGCAGCCCCGAAGTACAGGGGGTGACCGGGGAGCTGTTTTTT
CASSPEVQGVTGELFF
>TRBV5-6|TRBJ1-2|NA|NA|14
TGTGCCAGCAGCCCGGTGGCTTCTAACTATGGCCACACCTTC
CASSPVASNYGHTF
>TRBV11-2|TRBJ2-7|NA|many|15
TGTGCCAGCAGCTTTGGCCTACTAAACACCTACGAGCAGTACTTC
CASSFGLLNTYEQYF
>TRBV7-9|TRBJ2-3|TRBD2|many|15
TGTGCCAGCACGCAAGCGGGGGCTAGCACAGATACGCAGTATTTT
CASTQAGASTDTQYF
>TRBV20-1|TRBJ1-4|TRBD1|NA|12
TGCAGTACCACAGGGGGAGGCGAAAAACTGTTTTTT
CSTTGGGEKLFF
>TRBV7-9|TRBJ2-7|TRBD1|NA|15
TGTGCCAGCAGATTAGACAGGGAACCCCACTACGAGCAGTACTTC
CASRLDREPHYEQYF
>TRBV6-2/TRBV6-3|TRBJ2-3|NA|few|14
TGTGCCAGCAGTTACTCGCCGGGGGCAGATACGCAGTATTTT
CASSYSPGADTQYF
>TRBV11-2|TRBJ2-1|NA|many|14
TGTGCCAGCAGACGTGTCGGGTCGGAGCATGAGCAGTTCTTC
CASRRVGSEHEQFF
>TRBV5-6|TRBJ1-2|NA|many|13
TGTGCCAGCAGCCGCCTGGCTAACTATGGCTACACCTTC
CASSRLANYGYTF
>TRBV7-2|TRBJ1-1|NA|many|13
TGTGCCAGCAGCTTAGCAGGACCCAGTGAAGCTTTCTTT
CASSLAGPSEAFF
>TRBV5-1|TRBJ2-1|TRBD2|many|14
TGCGCCAGCAGCTTGGGGACTAGCCTCTATGAGCAGTTCTTC
CASSLGTSLYEQFF
>TRBV15|TRBJ2-2|TRBD2|many|14
TGTGCCACCAGCGGCGGGAGGAACACCGGGGAGCTGTTTTTT
CATSGGRNTGELFF